This passage covers 11 T cell receptor beta chains from one sample sequenced in a study of blood T cell repertoires in COVID-19. The protocol was immunoSEQ multiplex PCR, while the TCRdb copy is restricted to in-frame clones and leaves out a portion. This sample has roughly 150,000 clones; over 80% occur once, and the top ten carry 5.2%. The sample comprised PBMCs or T cells enriched from blood (not recorded which). The receptors shown here come from a man between 65 and 85 years old who had been exposed to COVID-19.

This clone is a singleton in its sample. The genes are TRBV5-1 and TRBJ1-4; D not certain. The CDR3 consists of 15 residues. V lost 0 bases and J lost 8, with 14 bases in between. Germline CDR1 is SGHRS and CDR2 is YFSETQ. The DNA of the CDR3 is TGCGCCAGCAGCTTGGCCCGGAGAAGCTCAGAAAAACTGTTTTTT. Encoded protein: CASSLARRSSEKLFF.

This chain links TRBV4-3 with TRBJ2-4; D possibly corresponds to TRBD2 (5 bases). This CDR3 region has 16 residues. V shed 0 bases and J shed 8 bases, with 17 bases lying between them. Germline CDR1 and CDR2: LGHNA and YSLEER. Written as DNA, the CDR3 is TGCGCCAGCAGCCAAGATCAGGCAGGAGGTAGATACATTCAGTACTTC. This codes for CASSQDQAGGRYIQYF.

This clone was detected only once. This chain connects TRBV6-5 to TRBJ1-6; D remains ambiguous. This CDR3 has 12 residues. Per germline, CDR1 MNHEY and CDR2 SVGAGI. The V gene lost 11 bases and the J gene lost 6 bases, with 11 bases spanning the gap. CDR3 nucleotides: TGTGCCTCGGGGAATCCTAATTCACCCCTCCACTTT. Its translation is CASGNPNSPLHF.

The chain employs TRBV19 and TRBJ1-5; 9 bases align to TRBD1. CDR1 is LNHDA, CDR2 SQIVND, per germline (reference sequence). V lost 3 bases and J lost 1; bases outside the gene matches: 4. The length of the CDR3 is 16 residues. The CDR3, as DNA: TGTGCCAGTAGTATCGGGACAGGGTTAAGCAATCAGCCCCAGCATTTT. Protein: CASSIGTGLSNQPQHF. The full variable domain, with the rest looked up from reference TRBV19 and TRBJ1-5, is DGGITQSPKYLFRKEGQNVTLSCEQNLNHDAMYWYRQDPGQGLRLIYYSQIVNDFQKGDIAEGYSVSREKKESFPLTVTSAQKNPTAFYLCASSIGTGLSNQPQHFGDGTRLSIL.

The chain carries TRBV15 and TRBJ2-7; 7 bases map to TRBD1. This CDR3 has 14 amino acids. Germline-derived CDR1 and CDR2 are LNHNV and YYDKDF (reference sequence). Unmatched junction bases numbered 2, after V lost 3 bases and J lost 0 bases. The CDR3 bases are TGTGCCACCAGCAGGAGGGACAGCTCCTACGAGCAGTACTTC. Its protein product is CATSRRDSSYEQYF.

The J gene is TRBJ2-3, the V gene TRBV7-9; possibly TRBD1 for D (5 bases). This CDR3 is built from 15 residues. Trimming removed 5 bases from V and 3 bases from J, with 15 bases in between. Germline loops: CDR1 SEHNR, CDR2 FQNEAQ (reference sequence). This chain's CDR3 is CASSQPDRITDTQYF. The CDR3 nucleotides read TGTGCCAGCAGCCAGCCAGACAGAATAACAGATACGCAGTATTTT.

The chain recombines TRBV6-1 with TRBJ2-1, with 11 bases that match TRBD2. CDR3 length: 17 amino acids. Germline CDR1 and CDR2: MNHNS and SASEGT. V shed 4 bases, J shed 4 bases, and the junction held 9 bases outside the gene matches. The DNA for the CDR3 is TGTGCCAGCAGTGGACGGGCTAGCGGGGGGATATACAATGAGCAGTTCTTC. Encoded protein: CASSGRASGGIYNEQFF.

The gene calls are TRBV6-2 or TRBV6-3 and TRBJ2-7; the D gene is possibly TRBD1 (5 bases). The CDR3 spans 12 residues. The germline CDR1 and CDR2 sequences are MNHEY and SVGEGT. Trimming stripped 5 bases from V and 2 bases from J, with 7 bases between. CDR3 DNA sequence: TGTGCCAGCAGTGTAGGGGCCTACGAGCAGTACTTC. Residues: CASSVGAYEQYF.

V and J are TRBV2 and TRBJ1-5; D unclear. Between the trimmed V and J ends, which lost 6 bases and 4 bases, there was a span of 16 bases. CDR3 length: 15 amino acids. Germline V lookup: CDR1 SNHLY, CDR2 FYNNEI. The DNA of the CDR3 is TGTGCCAGCAGGGATCAGGCGTCGGCGAATCAGCCCCAGCATTTT. Encoded protein: CASRDQASANQPQHF.

Only one count was recorded for this clone. The rearrangement links TRBV6-5 to TRBJ2-3; the match to TRBD1 covers 10 bases. Germline lookup yields CDR1 MNHEY and CDR2 SVGAGI. The CDR3 sequence is 15 residues long. The V gene end was trimmed by 8 bases and the J gene end by 8 bases; junction bases not matched to a gene: 13. The CDR3 loop reads CASACGDRGRCTQYF. For the CDR3, the DNA is TGTGCCAGCGCCTGTGGGGACAGGGGTCGATGTACGCAGTATTTT.

V and J are TRBV5-1 and TRBJ2-1; 9 bases are shared with TRBD2. The CDR3 has 14 residues. CDR1 and CDR2 (germline): SGHRS, YFSETQ. The V and J ends lost 4 bases and 5 bases, in that order; junction bases with no gene match: 4. CDR3 DNA: TGCGCCAGCAGCCCCGCTAGCGGGAACAATGAGCAGTTCTTC. Its protein product is CASSPASGNNEQFF.